What follows are 20 T cell receptor beta chains derived from one specimen sequenced in a study of T cells in Graves' hyperthyroidism and ophthalmopathy. TCR beta CDR3 sequences were amplified from RNA transcripts. During a first-round RT-PCR of the TCR CDR3, the HTBI primer set was used. One entry per CDR3 protein results from TCRdb running MiXCR on the multiplex PCR reads. The profile shows 610,000 or so distinct CDR3 sequences, about 45% of them singletons. The sample taken for sequencing was peripheral blood or thyroid tissue (not recorded which). Receptors originate from a young woman with Graves' hyperthyroidism.

This clonotype was found a few times. CDR3 loop: CASSYSRPQETQYF. The CDR3 bases are TGTGCCAGCAGTTACTCACGACCCCAAGAGACCCAGTACTTC. The J gene is TRBJ2-5, the V gene TRBV7-3; D gene ambiguous. Germline lookup yields CDR1 SGHTA and CDR2 FQGTGA. The V end lost 6 bases, the J end lost 1 base, and 12 bases lay between the germline ends. CDR3 length equals 14 residues. The whole variable domain, filled in from reference TRBV7-3 and TRBJ2-5, reads GAGVSQTPSNKVTEKGKYVELRCDPISGHTALYWYRQSLGQGPEFLIYFQGTGAADDSGLPNDRFFAVRPEGSVSTLKIQRTERGDSAVYLCASSYSRPQETQYFGPGTRLLVL.

This clonotype came up many times. The chain is built from TRBV12-3 or TRBV12-4 and TRBJ1-5; possibly TRBD1 for D (6 bases). Trimming stripped 5 bases from V and 7 bases from J, with 12 bases between. The CDR3 spans 13 residues. The CDR3 sequence: CASSPDRSQPQHF. The CDR3, as DNA: TGTGCCAGCAGTCCCGACAGGTCCCAGCCCCAGCATTTT.

CDR3 in DNA: TGTGCCAGCAGCTCAGGAGTCAGGACTGGAAACACCATATATTTT. It translates to CASSSGVRTGNTIYF. This rearrangement joins TRBV7-9 to TRBJ1-3; D not resolved. Germline V lookup: CDR1 SEHNR, CDR2 FQNEAQ (reference sequence). V was trimmed by 4 bases and J by 2 bases, leaving 12 bases between them. CDR3 length: 15 amino acids. The full variable domain, in which reference TRBV7-9 and TRBJ1-3 provide the parts outside the CDR3, is DTGVSQNPRHKITKRGQNVTFRCDPISEHNRLYWYRQTLGQGPEFLTYFQNEAQLEKSRLLSDRFSAERPKGSFSTLEIQRTEQGDSAMYLCASSSGVRTGNTIYFGEGSWLTVV.

Ten or more counts support this clonotype. This chain connects TRBV18 to TRBJ2-5; no definite D call. The CDR3 totals 14 residues. Germline V gives CDR1 KGHSH, CDR2 LQKENI. V shed 0 bases and J shed 5 bases, with 10 bases lying between them. CDR3: CASSPPSKAETQYF. CDR3 DNA: TGTGCCAGCTCACCACCGTCCAAAGCGGAGACCCAGTACTTC. The full variable domain, rest sourced from reference TRBV18 and TRBJ2-5, is NAGVMQNPRHLVRRRGQEARLRCSPMKGHSHVYWYRQLPEEGLKFMVYLQKENIIDESGMPKERFSAEFPKEGPSILRIQQVVRGDSAAYFCASSPPSKAETQYFGPGTRLLVL.

This clonotype appeared many times. The chain uses TRBV19 and TRBJ2-2; TRBD1 agrees at 12 bases. Germline CDR1 LNHDA, CDR2 SQIVND (reference sequence). V lost 8 bases and J lost 3; bases outside the gene matches: 7. This CDR3 has 16 amino acids. The CDR3 DNA sequence: TGTGCCAGTTCCCGGGACAGGGGGCTATACACCGGGGAGCTGTTTTTT. Translating gives CASSRDRGLYTGELFF.

The chain recombines TRBV11-2 with TRBJ1-6; D is unresolved. This CDR3 is built from 14 residues. V gave up 0 bases and J gave up 10 bases, with 10 bases separating them. The germline V gene has CDR1 SGHAT and CDR2 FQNNGV. The CDR3 here is CASSLDGRSSPLHF. The CDR3, as DNA: TGTGCCAGCAGCTTAGATGGCCGGAGCTCACCCCTCCACTTT.

The genes are TRBV15 and TRBJ2-1; a possible D gene is TRBD2 (6 bases). V gave up 2 bases and J gave up 0 bases, with 14 bases separating them. Germline-derived CDR1 and CDR2 are LNHNV and YYDKDF (reference sequence). CDR3 size: 17 residues. Here the CDR3 reads CATSRFHRESSYNEQFF. Here the CDR3 DNA reads TGTGCCACCAGCAGATTCCACCGGGAGAGCTCCTACAATGAGCAGTTCTTC.

The table lists this clonotype with many counts. This rearrangement joins TRBV15 to TRBJ1-2; a possible D gene is TRBD1 (5 bases). V was pared by 8 bases and J by 2 bases, with 12 bases between. Germline values: CDR1 LNHNV, CDR2 YYDKDF (reference sequence). This CDR3 region has 13 residues. DNA of the CDR3: TGTGCCACCCGACAGCAGTCGAACTATGGCTACACCTTC. Residues: CATRQQSNYGYTF.

As for this clonotype: Sequence at one end of the junction differs from germline and may be a read error. The V call is TRBV7-7, the J call TRBJ2-5; weak D call: TRBD2 (7 bases). The CDR3 is 15 amino acids. Germline V gives CDR1 SSHAT, CDR2 FNYEAQ (reference sequence). The CDR3 sequence: CASSLAGRGPGTQYF. CDR3 in DNA: TGTGCTAGCAGCTTAGCGGGCAGGGGACCTGGGACCCAGTACTTC.

The rearrangement joins TRBV10-3 to TRBJ2-5; D unresolved. Germline loops: CDR1 ENHRY, CDR2 SYGVKD. V shed 3 bases and J shed 1 base, with 3 bases lying between them. The CDR3 sequence is 12 residues long. This CDR3 reads CAISDGQETQYF. The CDR3 nucleotides read TGTGCCATCAGTGACGGCCAAGAGACCCAGTACTTC.

The sample holds a few counts of this clonotype. The chain employs TRBV10-3 and TRBJ2-1; the match to TRBD2 covers 7 bases. Losses at the gene ends were 5 bases for V and 8 bases for J; bases not matched to a gene: 3. There are 12 residues in the CDR3. Germline loops: CDR1 ENHRY, CDR2 SYGVKD. CDR3 region: CAISTSDYEQFF. CDR3 sequence (DNA): TGTGCCATCAGTACTAGCGACTATGAGCAGTTCTTC.

The genes are TRBV5-1 and TRBJ1-4; a possible D gene is TRBD1 (5 bases). CDR1 is SGHRS, CDR2 YFSETQ, per germline. The length of the CDR3 is 13 residues. V was trimmed by 3 bases and J by 8 bases, leaving 11 bases between them. CDR3 sequence: CASSSTGTEKLFF. The CDR3, as DNA: TGCGCCAGCAGCTCCACTGGGACGGAAAAACTGTTTTTT.

This chain joins TRBV5-1 and TRBJ1-2, with D tentatively TRBD1 (5 bases). In germline, CDR1 is SGHRS, CDR2 YFSETQ. Trimming left V 0 bases short and J 4 bases short, with 13 bases between. The CDR3 has 15 residues. The CDR3 nucleotides read TGCGCCAGCAGCTTGGACGGGGACGGCCTCTATGGCTACACCTTC. Residues: CASSLDGDGLYGYTF.

This clonotype was counted many times. The chain couples TRBV27 to TRBJ1-6, with 8 bases identical to TRBD1. The CDR3 covers 15 residues. Germline V gene data show CDR1 as MNHEY and CDR2 as SMNVEV (reference sequence). Losses at the gene ends were 5 bases for V and 12 bases for J; bases not matched to a gene: 12. This chain's CDR3 is CASSTLGDRLRPLHF. CDR3 DNA sequence: TGTGCCAGCAGTACCCTAGGGGACAGGCTCCGACCCCTCCACTTT.

This clonotype has a count of ten or more. The gene calls are TRBV12-3 or TRBV12-4 and TRBJ2-7; D may match TRBD1 or TRBD2 (5 bases each). V was shortened by 7 bases and J by 3 bases, with 16 bases between the two germline ends. This CDR3 spans 14 amino acids. The DNA of the CDR3 is TGTGCCAGCAAATCAGGGCACGGGGTCTACGAGCAGTACTTC. This codes for CASKSGHGVYEQYF.

The V and J genes are TRBV19 and TRBJ2-2; TRBD2 agrees at 10 bases. Trimming took 5 bases from V and 4 from J; bases not matched to a gene: 7. Germline V gene sequence: CDR1 LNHDA, CDR2 SQIVND (reference sequence). The CDR3 is 16 residues long. Here the CDR3 reads CASSSSGTSATGELFF. CDR3 DNA: TGTGCCAGTAGTTCCTCCGGGACTAGCGCCACCGGGGAGCTGTTTTTT.

This clonotype came up a few times. This chain connects TRBV6-6 to TRBJ2-7; 9 bases line up with TRBD1. Germline loops: CDR1 MNHNY, CDR2 SVGAGI (reference sequence). The CDR3 runs to 13 residues. J gave up 7 bases and V 11 bases, and 12 bases lay outside the gene matches. Here the CDR3 reads CAGRGQGSWEQYF. In DNA form, the CDR3 reads TGTGCCGGCCGGGGACAGGGTAGCTGGGAGCAGTACTTC.

This clonotype appeared many times. This sequence joins TRBV6-6 and TRBJ1-1, with D tentatively TRBD1 (5 bases). The germline V and J ends were trimmed by 0 bases and 1 base, with 9 bases remaining between them. The CDR3 has 15 amino acids. CDR1 and CDR2 (germline): MNHNY, SVGAGI (reference sequence). The CDR3 region has the DNA TGTGCCAGCAGTTACTCCGGACAACGGAACACTGAAGCTTTCTTT. Its translation: CASSYSGQRNTEAFF.

The sample holds many counts of this clonotype. This chain uses TRBV16 with TRBJ1-1; perhaps TRBD1 as D (6 bases). V dropped 0 bases and J dropped 4 bases, with 12 bases sitting between them. Germline V gives CDR1 KGHSY, CDR2 FQNENV. The CDR3 has 15 residues. The CDR3 region is CASSQSGTGITEAFF. The CDR3 DNA reads TGTGCCAGCAGCCAATCGGGAACAGGGATCACTGAAGCTTTCTTT. The full variable domain, with the rest looked up from reference TRBV16 and TRBJ1-1, is GEEVAQTPKHLVRGEGQKAKLYCAPIKGHSYVFWYQQVLKNEFKFLISFQNENVFDETGMPKERFSAKCLPNSPCSLEIQATKLEDSAVYFCASSQSGTGITEAFFGQGTRLTVV.

In its sample, this clonotype was seen many times. The chain is built from TRBV4-2 and TRBJ1-1; weak D call: TRBD1 (6 bases). The V gene lost 0 bases and the J gene lost 11 bases, with 13 bases spanning the gap. The germline CDR1 and CDR2 sequences are LGHNA and YNFKEQ. The length of the CDR3 is 13 residues. The CDR3 here is CASSQEGGRGAFF. CDR3 nucleotide sequence: TGTGCCAGCAGCCAAGAAGGGGGGCGCGGGGCTTTCTTT.